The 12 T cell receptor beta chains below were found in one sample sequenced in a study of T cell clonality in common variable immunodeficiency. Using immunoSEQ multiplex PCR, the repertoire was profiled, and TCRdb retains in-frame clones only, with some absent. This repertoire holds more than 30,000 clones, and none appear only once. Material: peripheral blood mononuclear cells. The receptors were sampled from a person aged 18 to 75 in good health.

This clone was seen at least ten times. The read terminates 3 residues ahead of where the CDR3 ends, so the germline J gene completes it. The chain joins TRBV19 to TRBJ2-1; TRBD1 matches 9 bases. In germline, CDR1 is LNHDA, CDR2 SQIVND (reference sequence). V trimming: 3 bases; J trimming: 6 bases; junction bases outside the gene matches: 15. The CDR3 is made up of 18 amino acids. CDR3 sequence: CASSMRDRVYRGSNEQFF. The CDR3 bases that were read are TGTGCCAGTAGTATGCGGGACAGGGTCTATCGGGGTTCCAATGAG.

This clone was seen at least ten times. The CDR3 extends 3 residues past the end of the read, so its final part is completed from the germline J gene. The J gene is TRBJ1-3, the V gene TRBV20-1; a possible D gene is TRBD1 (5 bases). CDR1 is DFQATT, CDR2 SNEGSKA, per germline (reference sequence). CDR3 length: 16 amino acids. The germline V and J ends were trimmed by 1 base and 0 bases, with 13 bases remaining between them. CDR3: CSARVRTQTSGNTIYF. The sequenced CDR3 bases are TGCAGTGCTAGAGTCCGGACACAGACCTCTGGAAACACC.

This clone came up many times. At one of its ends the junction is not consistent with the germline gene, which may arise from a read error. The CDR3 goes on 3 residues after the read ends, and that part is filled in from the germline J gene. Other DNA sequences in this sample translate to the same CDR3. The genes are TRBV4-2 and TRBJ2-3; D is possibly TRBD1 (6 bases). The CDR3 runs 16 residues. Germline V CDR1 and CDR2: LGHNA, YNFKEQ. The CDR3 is CASSLTRGSGTDTQYF. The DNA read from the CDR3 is TGCGCCAGCAGCCTTACCAGGGGTTCGGGCACGGATACG.

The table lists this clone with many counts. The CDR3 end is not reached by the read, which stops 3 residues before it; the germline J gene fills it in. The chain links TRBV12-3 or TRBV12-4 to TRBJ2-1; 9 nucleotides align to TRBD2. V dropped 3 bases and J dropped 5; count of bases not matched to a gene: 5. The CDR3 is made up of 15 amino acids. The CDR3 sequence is CASSLAGGPNNEQFF. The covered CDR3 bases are TGTGCCAGCAGTTTGGCGGGAGGGCCTAACAATGAG.

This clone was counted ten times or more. CDR3: CASSLIDGGPHEQFF. Partial CDR3 DNA: TGCGCCAGCAGCCTAATAGACGGAGGGCCTCATGAG. The gene calls are TRBV4-1 and TRBJ2-1; D is possibly TRBD2 (6 bases). From the germline J gene comes the end of the CDR3, since the read stops 3 residues before it. The CDR3 spans 15 residues. Between the trimmed V and J ends, which lost 4 bases and 8 bases, there was a span of 18 bases. Germline V gives CDR1 MGHRA, CDR2 YSYEKL.

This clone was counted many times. The CDR3 reads CASSLLAGGGYTF. Partial CDR3 DNA: TGTGCCAGCAGCTTATTAGCGGGGGGAGGC. The genes are TRBV11-2 and TRBJ1-2, with a possible D match to TRBD1 (5 bases). The read gets to within 3 residues of the CDR3 end, and the germline J gene fills in the rest. Germline V gene data show CDR1 as SGHAT and CDR2 as FQNNGV. The CDR3 spans 13 residues. Together with reference TRBV11-2 and TRBJ1-2, the CDR3 gives the full variable domain: EAGVAQSPRYKIIEKRQSVAFWCNPISGHATLYWYQQILGQGPKLLIQFQNNGVVDDSQLPKDRFSAERLKGVDSTLKIQPAKLEDSAVYLCASSLLAGGGYTFGSGTRLTVV.

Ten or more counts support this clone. The CDR3 sequence: CASSLQGYGYTF. The sequenced CDR3 bases are TGTGCCAGCAGTTTACAGGGCTATGGC. The chain joins TRBV6-2 or TRBV6-3 to TRBJ1-2; D possibly corresponds to TRBD1 (6 bases). The DNA ends 3 residues before the CDR3 does, and the rest of the CDR3 is filled in from the germline J gene. The germline V gene has CDR1 MNHEY and CDR2 SVGEGT. V lost 4 bases and J 4 bases, leaving 7 bases between the germline ends. This CDR3 has 12 amino acids.

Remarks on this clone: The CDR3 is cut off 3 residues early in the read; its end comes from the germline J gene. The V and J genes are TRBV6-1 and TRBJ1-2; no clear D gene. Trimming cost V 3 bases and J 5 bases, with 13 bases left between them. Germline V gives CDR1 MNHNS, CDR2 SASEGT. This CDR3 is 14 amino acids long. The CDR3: CASSDYYRTYGYTF. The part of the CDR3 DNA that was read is TGTGCCAGCAGTGATTATTACCGGACTTATGGC.

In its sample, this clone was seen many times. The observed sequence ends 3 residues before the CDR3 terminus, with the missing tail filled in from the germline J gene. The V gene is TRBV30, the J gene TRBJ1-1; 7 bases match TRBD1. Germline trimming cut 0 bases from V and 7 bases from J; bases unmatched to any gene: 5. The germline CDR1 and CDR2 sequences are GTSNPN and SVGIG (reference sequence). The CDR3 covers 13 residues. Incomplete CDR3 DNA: TGTGCCTGGAGTGTACAAGGGGGCAATGAA. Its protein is CAWSVQGGNE. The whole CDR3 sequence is CAWSVQGGNEAFF.

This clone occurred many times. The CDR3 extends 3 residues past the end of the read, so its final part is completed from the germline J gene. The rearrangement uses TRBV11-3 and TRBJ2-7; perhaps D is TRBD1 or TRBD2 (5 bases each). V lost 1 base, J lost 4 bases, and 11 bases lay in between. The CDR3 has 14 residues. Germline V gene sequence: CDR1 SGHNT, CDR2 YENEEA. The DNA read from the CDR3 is TGTGCCAGCAGCTTAGGAGGGGTCGGGTACGAG. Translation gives CASSLGGVGYE. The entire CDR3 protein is CASSLGGVGYEQYF.

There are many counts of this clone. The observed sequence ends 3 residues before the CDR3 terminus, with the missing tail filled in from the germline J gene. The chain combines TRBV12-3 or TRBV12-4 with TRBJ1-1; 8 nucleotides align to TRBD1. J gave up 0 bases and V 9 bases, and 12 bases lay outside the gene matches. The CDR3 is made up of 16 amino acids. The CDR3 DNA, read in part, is TGTGCCAGAAGAAATGGGGGACAGGCGATGAACACTGAA. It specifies CARRNGGQAMNTE. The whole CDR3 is CARRNGGQAMNTEAFF.

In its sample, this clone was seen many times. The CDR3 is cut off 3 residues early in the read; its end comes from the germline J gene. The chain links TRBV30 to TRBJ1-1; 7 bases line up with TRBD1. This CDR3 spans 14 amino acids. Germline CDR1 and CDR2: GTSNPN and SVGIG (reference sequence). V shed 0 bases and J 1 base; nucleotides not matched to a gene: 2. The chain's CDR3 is CAWSVAGGNTEAFF. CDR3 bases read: TGTGCCTGGAGTGTTGCAGGGGGGAACACTGAA. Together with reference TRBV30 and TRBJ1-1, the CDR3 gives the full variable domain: SQTIHQWPATLVQPVGSPLSLECTVEGTSNPNLYWYRQAAGRGLQLLFYSVGIGQISSEVPQNLSASRPQDRQFILSSKKLLLSDSGFYLCAWSVAGGNTEAFFGQGTRLTVV.